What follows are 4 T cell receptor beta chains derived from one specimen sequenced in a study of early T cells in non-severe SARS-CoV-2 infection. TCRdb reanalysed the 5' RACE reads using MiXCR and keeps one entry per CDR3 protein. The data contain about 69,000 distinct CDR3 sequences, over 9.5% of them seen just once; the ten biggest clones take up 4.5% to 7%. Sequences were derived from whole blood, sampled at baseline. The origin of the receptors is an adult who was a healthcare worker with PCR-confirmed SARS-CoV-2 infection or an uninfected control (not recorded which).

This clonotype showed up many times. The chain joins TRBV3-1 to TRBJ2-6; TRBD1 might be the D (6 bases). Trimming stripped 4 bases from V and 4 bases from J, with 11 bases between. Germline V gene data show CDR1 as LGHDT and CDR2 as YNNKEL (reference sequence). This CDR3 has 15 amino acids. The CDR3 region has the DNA TGTGCCAGCAGCCCCTGGGGGCACGGGGCCAACGTCCTGACTTTC. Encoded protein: CASSPWGHGANVLTF.

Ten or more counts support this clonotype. The CDR3 loop is CASGNQGADTQYF. The CDR3 region has the DNA TGCGCCAGCGGTAACCAGGGAGCAGATACGCAGTATTTT. The V and J genes are TRBV5-1 and TRBJ2-3; D tentatively fits TRBD1 or TRBD2 (5 bases each). V was pared by 7 bases and J by 4 bases, with 13 bases between. CDR1 and CDR2 (germline): SGHRS, YFSETQ. The CDR3 has 13 residues.

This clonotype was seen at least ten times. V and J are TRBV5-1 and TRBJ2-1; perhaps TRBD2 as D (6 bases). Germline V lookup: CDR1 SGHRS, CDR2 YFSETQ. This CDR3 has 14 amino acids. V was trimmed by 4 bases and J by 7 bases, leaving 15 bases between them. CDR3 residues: CASSVSGASNEQFF. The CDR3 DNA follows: TGCGCCAGCAGCGTATCGGGAGCTTCGAATGAGCAGTTCTTC.

The CDR3 DNA reads TGCGCCAGCAGCCTCGGGCTAGCCGAAGATACGCAGTATTTT. It encodes CASSLGLAEDTQYF. The rearrangement joins TRBV4-1 to TRBJ2-3; D is perhaps TRBD2 (5 bases). CDR3 size: 14 residues. Trimming stripped 4 bases from V and 5 bases from J, with 13 bases between. Germline CDR1 MGHRA, CDR2 YSYEKL.